This TCR beta chain emerged from a study of Graves' ophthalmopathy and Graves' hyperthyroidism. Looking at the study overall: Pretreatment peripheral blood was obtained at initial diagnosis.

Ophthalmopathy cases showed moderate-to-severe activity, scoring CAS ≥3 and NOSPECS ≥4, with duration under 3 months. Orbital computed tomography, thyroid ultrasound, TRAb, serum thyroxine and clinical symptoms formed the basis of diagnosis. What supplied the PBMCs was 7.5 to 10 ml of fresh peripheral blood. J was trimmed by 9 bases and V by 8 bases; bases with no gene match: 6. The germline gives CDR1 SQVTM, CDR2 ANQGSEA. The CDR3 loop spans 10 amino acids. Amplifying from RNA transcripts, the study obtained TCR beta CDR3 regions. An opening RT-PCR round employed HTBI primers and preceded a second-round multiplex PCR. TCRdb itself ran the multiplex PCR reads through MiXCR, one entry per CDR3 protein. The repertoire holds over 650,000 distinct CDR3 sequences, with roughly 39% as singletons.

The receptor comes from an adult man with Graves' ophthalmopathy. The specimen sequenced was peripheral blood. This chain links TRBV29-1 with TRBJ1-2; 7 nucleotides align to TRBD1. The CDR3, as DNA: TGCAGCACTCGAGGGGGCAGCTACACCTTC. The encoded protein is CSTRGGSYTF.